This TCR beta chain originates from a study of T cell repertoires in cytomegalovirus infection. Each CDR3 protein gets one entry after TCRdb re-called the reads with MiXCR. The sample carries some 680,000 distinct CDR3 sequences, less than 40% recorded once. V lost 5 bases and J 5 bases, leaving 15 bases between the germline ends. The CDR3 contains 14 residues. CDR1 and CDR2 (germline): SGHTA, FQGNSA. V and J are TRBV7-2 and TRBJ1-1; unclear D gene. The source is a human donor in good health (CMV status not recorded). Some clones in this sample may be carry-over from other donors' samples. What was sequenced was PBMCs. CDR3 amino acids: CASSPLSGRTEAFF. The CDR3 DNA follows: TGTGCCAGCAGCCCCCTGTCGGGGAGGACTGAAGCTTTCTTT.